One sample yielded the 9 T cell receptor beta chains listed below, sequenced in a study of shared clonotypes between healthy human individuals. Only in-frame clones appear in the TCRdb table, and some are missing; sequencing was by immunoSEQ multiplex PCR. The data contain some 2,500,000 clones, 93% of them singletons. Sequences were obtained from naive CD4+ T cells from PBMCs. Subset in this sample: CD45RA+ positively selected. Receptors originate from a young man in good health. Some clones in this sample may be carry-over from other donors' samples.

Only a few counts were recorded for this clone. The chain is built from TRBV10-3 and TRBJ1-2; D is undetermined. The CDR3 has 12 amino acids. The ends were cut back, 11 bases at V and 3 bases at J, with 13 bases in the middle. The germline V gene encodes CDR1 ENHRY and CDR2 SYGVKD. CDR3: CAGSSGYYGYTF. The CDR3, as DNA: TGTGCCGGATCATCAGGCTACTATGGCTACACCTTC.

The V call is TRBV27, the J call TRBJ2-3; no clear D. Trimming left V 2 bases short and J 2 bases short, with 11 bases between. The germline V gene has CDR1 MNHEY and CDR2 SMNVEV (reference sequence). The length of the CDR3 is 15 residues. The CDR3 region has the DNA TGTGCCAGCAGTTTAAGGAGAGCCGACACAGATACGCAGTATTTT. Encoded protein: CASSLRRADTDTQYF.

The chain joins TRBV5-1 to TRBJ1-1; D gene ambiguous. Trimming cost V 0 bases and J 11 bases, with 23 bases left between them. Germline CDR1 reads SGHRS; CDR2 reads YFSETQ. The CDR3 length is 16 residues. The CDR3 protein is CASSLGAFGGPFFAFF. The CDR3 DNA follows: TGCGCCAGCAGCTTGGGTGCTTTCGGAGGACCCTTTTTCGCTTTCTTT.

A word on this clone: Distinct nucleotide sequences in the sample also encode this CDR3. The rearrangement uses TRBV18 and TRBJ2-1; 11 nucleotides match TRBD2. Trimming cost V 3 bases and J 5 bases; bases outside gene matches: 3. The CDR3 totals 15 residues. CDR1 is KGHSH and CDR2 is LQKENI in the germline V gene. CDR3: CASSPPGLADNEQFF. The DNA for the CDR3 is TGTGCCAGCTCACCGCCGGGACTAGCGGACAATGAGCAGTTCTTC. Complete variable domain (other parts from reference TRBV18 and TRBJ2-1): NAGVMQNPRHLVRRRGQEARLRCSPMKGHSHVYWYRQLPEEGLKFMVYLQKENIIDESGMPKERFSAEFPKEGPSILRIQQVVRGDSAAYFCASSPPGLADNEQFFGPGTRLTVL.

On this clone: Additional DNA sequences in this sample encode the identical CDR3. The CDR3 DNA reads as TGTGCCAGCAGTTCCCGGTACCAAGAGACCCAGTACTTC. This gives the protein CASSSRYQETQYF. The rearrangement uses TRBV27 and TRBJ2-5; D is unclear. Germline lookup yields CDR1 MNHEY and CDR2 SMNVEV (reference sequence). The CDR3 covers 13 residues. V was cut by 4 bases and J by 0 bases, with 6 bases left in between.

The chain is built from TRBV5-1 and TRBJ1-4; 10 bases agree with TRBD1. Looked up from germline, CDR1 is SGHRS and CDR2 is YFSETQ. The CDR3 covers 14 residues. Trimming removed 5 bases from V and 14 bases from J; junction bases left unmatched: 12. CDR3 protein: CASRLRDRGLRLFF. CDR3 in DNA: TGCGCCAGCAGACTCCGGGACAGGGGTCTCCGGCTGTTTTTT. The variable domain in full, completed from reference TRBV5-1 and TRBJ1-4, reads KAGVTQTPRYLIKTRGQQVTLSCSPISGHRSVSWYQQTPGQGLQFLFEYFSETQRNKGNFPGRFSGRQFSNSRSEMNVSTLELGDSALYLCASRLRDRGLRLFFGSGTQLSVL.

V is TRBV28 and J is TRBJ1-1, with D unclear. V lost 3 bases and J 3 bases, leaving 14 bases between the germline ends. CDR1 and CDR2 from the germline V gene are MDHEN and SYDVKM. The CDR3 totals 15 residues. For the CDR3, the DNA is TGTGCCAGCAGTTTTTTCGTTGGTCCCTACACTGAAGCTTTCTTT. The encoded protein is CASSFFVGPYTEAFF.

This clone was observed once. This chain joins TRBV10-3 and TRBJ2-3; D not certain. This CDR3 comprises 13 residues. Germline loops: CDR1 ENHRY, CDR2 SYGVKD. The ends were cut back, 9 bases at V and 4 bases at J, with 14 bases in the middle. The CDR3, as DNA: TGTGCCATTTCGTGGGGAAATCCAGATACGCAGTATTTT. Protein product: CAISWGNPDTQYF.

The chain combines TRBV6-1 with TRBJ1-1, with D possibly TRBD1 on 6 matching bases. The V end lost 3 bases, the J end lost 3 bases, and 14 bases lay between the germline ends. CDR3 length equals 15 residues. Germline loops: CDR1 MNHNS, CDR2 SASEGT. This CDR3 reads CASSDVTGGHTEAFF. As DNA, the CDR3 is TGTGCCAGCAGTGACGTGACAGGTGGACACACTGAAGCTTTCTTT.